This T cell receptor beta chain was recorded in a study of identical twins. General observations from the study: Out-of-frame TCR alpha sharing in monozygotic twins exceeded recombination model predictions. Twin pairs had excess sharing that was weaker in beta out-of-frame sequences.

Template switching added a universal primer binding site, and final cDNA carried unique molecular identifiers. TCRdb fed the 5' RACE reads into MiXCR, producing one record per CDR3 protein. The table includes 450,000 or so distinct CDR3 sequences, 14% detected once. CDR3 length equals 16 residues. Between the trimmed V and J ends, which lost 5 bases and 1 base, there was a span of 12 bases. This clonotype was seen at least ten times. Its specificity is unknown. This same sample was also taken into another study, of yellow fever vaccine responses in identical twins. That source adds: After vaccination, twins' T cell response reportedly seemed partly convergent, partly personalized.

This TCR was sampled from a young woman in good health. V and J are TRBV12-3 or TRBV12-4 and TRBJ2-6, with D uncertain. Sequencing was done on a sample of CD4+ T cells sorted from blood. CDR3 coding DNA: TGTGCCAGCAGTCTCCCGACCGGGTCTGGGGCCAACGTCCTGACTTTC. Translating gives CASSLPTGSGANVLTF.